This paragraph reports one TCR beta chain. CDR3 size: 18 residues. V lost 5 bases and J lost 7, with 26 bases in between. Germline CDR1 SGHTA, CDR2 FQGNSA. The entry originates in a study of neoadjuvant nivolumab and ipilimumab in lung cancer. TCRdb keeps only in-frame clones here, not all; method: immunoSEQ multiplex PCR. Of over 25,000 clones listed, around 76% are singletons. V and J are TRBV7-2 and TRBJ2-2; a possible D gene is TRBD2 (7 bases). The sequences come from tumor tissue, collected after neoadjuvant nivolumab, alone or with ipilimumab, at or shortly before surgery. The sequence was obtained from an adult with non-small cell lung cancer. In nucleotides, the CDR3 is TGTGCCAGCAGCATGCCCCTGGGGGGGCGATTTAAAGTCGGGGAGCTGTTTTTT. The encoded protein is CASSMPLGGRFKVGELFF.